These T cell receptor beta chains were read from a single sample in a study of OX40 agonist ivuxolimab in advanced cancers. Produced via immunoSEQ multiplex PCR; TCRdb's table is partial and in-frame only. The table shows 25,000 to 30,000 clones, with around 80% occurring only once. The sequenced sample was CD4+ or CD8+ T cells sorted from blood, obtained in a trial of the OX40 agonist ivuxolimab. These receptors came from an adult with an advanced solid tumor such as melanoma, head and neck, liver or kidney cancer. Both conserved end residues are part of each CDR3. Each record gives: CDR3 DNA, CDR3 protein, V gene, clone size, J gene, D gene. The D gene is left open where the match is weak. Some rows have no size entry. The others give once, few or many, or a class for an expanded clone.

TGTGCCAGCAGCTTAGCCAGGGGAGTTGGCTACACCTTC CASSLARGVGYTF TRBV11-2 NA TRBJ1-2 NA
TGTGCCAGCAGCTTGTGGACTAGCGGGATGGATACGCAGTATTTT CASSLWTSGMDTQYF TRBV5-6 once TRBJ2-3 TRBD2
TGTGCCAGAATGGGACAGCACTATAATTCACCCCTCCACTTT CARMGQHYNSPLHF TRBV5-3 NA TRBJ1-6 TRBD1
TGTGCTAGTGGCCTACTAGCGGGAGGTTTTGAGCAGTTCTTC CASGLLAGGFEQFF TRBV12-5 NA TRBJ2-1 TRBD2
TGTGCCAGCAGCCCCCGACTAGTTGGCACCGGGGAGCTGTTTTTT CASSPRLVGTGELFF TRBV13 NA TRBJ2-2 NA
TGTGCCCGGATGAGGGACAGGGGACGTGATGGCTACACCTTC CARMRDRGRDGYTF TRBV30 NA TRBJ1-2 TRBD1
TGCGCCAGCAGCCCCCGGGAGGGACAGTCCTACGAGCAGTACTTC CASSPREGQSYEQYF TRBV4-1 NA TRBJ2-7 NA
TGCGCCAGCAGTGAGTCCGGGGACTACAATGAGCAGTTCTTC CASSESGDYNEQFF TRBV10-1 NA TRBJ2-1 NA
TGTGCCATCAGTGAGTCGGAGGCGGATGAGCAGTTCTTC CAISESEADEQFF TRBV10-3 few TRBJ2-1 NA
TGTGCCAGCAGTTTATCACAACCCCATGGACAGTGGCGGGGGAACCAAGAGACCCAGTACTTC CASSLSQPHGQWRGNQETQYF TRBV27 NA TRBJ2-5 NA
TGTGCCAGCAGCTTAGGCGGGGTCTACGAGCAGTACTTC CASSLGGVYEQYF TRBV7-8 once TRBJ2-7 NA
TGTGCCAGCAGCAGACTTGGCAGGGCATCCTTC CASSRLGRASF TRBV11-3 NA TRBJ1-2 NA
TGTGCCAGTGATGGAGGAGGACCCTACAATGAGCAGTTCTTC CASDGGGPYNEQFF TRBV9 NA TRBJ2-1 NA
TGTGCCAGCAGTTTAGTTAGCGGGTGGGAGACCCAGTACTTC CASSLVSGWETQYF TRBV28 once TRBJ2-5 TRBD2
TGTGCCAGCAGCGTAAAGCCCGGGTCTAGAGATACGCAGTATTTT CASSVKPGSRDTQYF TRBV9 few TRBJ2-3 NA
TGTGCCAGCAGTTACGACGGACACTTCACCGGGGAGCTGTTTTTT CASSYDGHFTGELFF TRBV6-5 NA TRBJ2-2 NA
TGTGCCAGCACCTCCCTAACAGCTTACAATGAGCAGTTCTTC CASTSLTAYNEQFF TRBV6-6 few TRBJ2-1 NA
TGCGCCAGGACATCGGGCAATAACTATGGCTACACCTTC CARTSGNNYGYTF TRBV10-1 NA TRBJ1-2 NA
TGTGCCAGCAGTCTCCGGAGGCTCTACAATGAGCAGTTCTTC CASSLRRLYNEQFF TRBV28 NA TRBJ2-1 NA
TGTGCCATCAGTGATATGTTGGGAATAGCCAAAAACATTCAGTACTTC CAISDMLGIAKNIQYF TRBV10-3 NA TRBJ2-4 NA
TGCGCCAGCAGCTTGGAGGCGAACAATGAGCAGTTCTTC CASSLEANNEQFF TRBV5-1 NA TRBJ2-1 NA
TGTGCCAGCGGGTGGGGGGGCCAGCCCCAGCATTTT CASGWGGQPQHF TRBV7-9 NA TRBJ1-5 NA
TGTGCCACCTCACCAAGCGAATACTTAGGGCTGTTGGAGACCCAGTACTTC CATSPSEYLGLLETQYF TRBV27 once TRBJ2-5 NA
TGTGCCAGCAGTCGGGGGACAGGGGGCGGTCTTGCATACTTC CASSRGTGGGLAYF TRBV6-5 NA TRBJ2-5 TRBD1
TGTGCCAGCAGTTTATTGGTGGACCCCGATAATTACAATGAGCAGTTCTTC CASSLLVDPDNYNEQFF TRBV28 once TRBJ2-1 NA
TGTGCCAGCAGCCAAGATCTTGGGACAGGGGGCCCGGAGAACTTC CASSQDLGTGGPENF TRBV4-2 NA TRBJ2-5 TRBD1
TGCGCCAGCAGCCAAATAGGGGATGAAAAACTGTTTTTT CASSQIGDEKLFF TRBV4-1 NA TRBJ1-4 NA
TGCAGTGCTAGGGACTACGAGCAGTACTTC CSARDYEQYF TRBV20-1 NA TRBJ2-7 NA
TGTGCCAGCCTAGGGCGGGGGGTAGGCTACACCTTC CASLGRGVGYTF TRBV2 NA TRBJ1-2 NA
TGTGCCAGCAGTTACTCTCAACAGGGGGCAGCCCATGGCTACACCTTC CASSYSQQGAAHGYTF TRBV6-6 NA TRBJ1-2 TRBD1
TGTGCCAGCAGCCAAACCGGGACAGGGCTCTTCTACGAGCAGTACTTC CASSQTGTGLFYEQYF TRBV13 NA TRBJ2-7 TRBD1
TGTGCCAGCAGCTTAGGGGATCTGAACACTGAAGCTTTCTTT CASSLGDLNTEAFF TRBV7-9 once TRBJ1-1 NA
TGTGCCAGCAGCTTAGCGCAGGCAGAACTCCTTTTTAACTATGGCTACACCTTC CASSLAQAELLFNYGYTF TRBV7-9 NA TRBJ1-2 NA
TGTGCCAGCAGTTCCCGCACAGGGCCCGGGGCCAACGTCCTGACTTTC CASSSRTGPGANVLTF TRBV28 few TRBJ2-6 NA
TGTGCCAGCAGCTTAGTTCAGGGTAGCACTGAAGCTTTCTTT CASSLVQGSTEAFF TRBV7-9 few TRBJ1-1 NA
TGTGCCAGCAGTACGGACAGGGGGCTCTACGAGCAGTACTTC CASSTDRGLYEQYF TRBV6-6 NA TRBJ2-7 TRBD1
TGTGCCACCAGCAGAGATGTGAGGGCCCAGGACATTCAGTACTTC CATSRDVRAQDIQYF TRBV15 once TRBJ2-4 NA
TGCAGCGTTGGCCCCCTTCCGGGACGCTCCAATGAGCAGTTCTTC CSVGPLPGRSNEQFF TRBV29-1 NA TRBJ2-1 NA
TGTGCCAGCAGTCCGTCCGGGACAGGAATCTTCAGGTACGAGCAGTACTTC CASSPSGTGIFRYEQYF TRBV27 NA TRBJ2-7 TRBD1
TGTGCCAGCAACGCAGGGAACCCCGACAATGAGCAGTTCTTC CASNAGNPDNEQFF TRBV6-1 NA TRBJ2-1 NA
TGCGCCAGCAGCCCGGGGGGCCTTTGGGATCTCTACGAGCAGTACTTC CASSPGGLWDLYEQYF TRBV5-1 few TRBJ2-7 NA
TGTGCCAGCAGCGTAAACCCCGGACAGGGTGATTACTATGGCTACACCTTC CASSVNPGQGDYYGYTF TRBV9 NA TRBJ1-2 TRBD1
TGTGCCAGCAGCCCTAGCGGGTATTTTTCAGATACGCAGTATTTT CASSPSGYFSDTQYF TRBV11-2 NA TRBJ2-3 TRBD2
TGTGCCAGCAGCTTGGGGGGGAGTCTAGCGCCCTACAATGAGCAGTTCTTC CASSLGGSLAPYNEQFF TRBV5-6 NA TRBJ2-1 NA
TGCGCCAGCAGCCAACAGGAGGGAGGGGGCAATCAGCCCCAGCATTTT CASSQQEGGGNQPQHF TRBV4-1 NA TRBJ1-5 NA
TGTGCCAGCAGCTTACCCCGGACAGGGGTCTACAATGAGCAGTTCTTC CASSLPRTGVYNEQFF TRBV7-6 once TRBJ2-1 TRBD1
TGTGCCTGGAGTGATCTTAGCCCCCAAGAGACCCAGTACTTC CAWSDLSPQETQYF TRBV30 NA TRBJ2-5 NA
TGTGCCAGCAGTGGAACCGGGACAGTCTCCTACGAGCAGTACTTC CASSGTGTVSYEQYF TRBV28 NA TRBJ2-7 TRBD1
TGCGCCAGCAGCTTTCATGACCCATTGGACGAGCAGTACTTC CASSFHDPLDEQYF TRBV5-1 NA TRBJ2-7 NA
TGTGCCAGCAGTTGGGACACCTACAATGAGCAGTTCTTC CASSWDTYNEQFF TRBV27 NA TRBJ2-1 NA
TGTGCCAGCAGCGATAGAGTAACAGTGGAGGGGGTACGGAATGAGCAGTTCTTC CASSDRVTVEGVRNEQFF TRBV9 NA TRBJ2-1 NA
TGTGCCAGCAGCTTGGATGAGTTTCTCTCCTACGAGCAGTACTTC CASSLDEFLSYEQYF TRBV5-5 NA TRBJ2-7 NA
TGTGCCAGTAGTATAGAACTAGCGGGAGGTTACGAGCAGTACTTC CASSIELAGGYEQYF TRBV19 NA TRBJ2-7 TRBD2
TGTGCCAGCAGCGGGTCTATAGCGGGAACGAACACCGGGGAGCTGTTTTTT CASSGSIAGTNTGELFF TRBV9 NA TRBJ2-2 TRBD2